This record concerns one T cell receptor beta chain sequence. From germline, CDR1 is KGHSY and CDR2 FQNENV. V dropped 2 bases and J dropped 4 bases, with 14 bases sitting between them. The CDR3 length is 15 residues. This sample stems from a study of T-cell reconstitution after alpha-beta-depleted transplantation in children. The authors prepared the TCRbeta library with unique molecular identifiers. TCRdb reprocessed the PCR reads via MiXCR and lists one record per CDR3 protein. The table includes about 110,000 distinct CDR3 sequences, about 6.4% detected once. The chain combines TRBV16 with TRBJ1-2; no clear D gene. The receptor's source is a male patient aged 2 to 10 who had a stem cell transplant for acute lymphoblastic leukemia, so the T cells may come from the graft donor. Here the sequenced sample was PBMCs, mostly from graft donor cells, taken 360 days after TCRalphabeta/CD19-depleted stem cell transplant. The CDR3 protein is CASSQGYGAGYGYTF. The CDR3 bases are TGTGCCAGCAGCCAAGGGTACGGCGCGGGCTATGGCTACACCTTC.